This passage covers 10 T cell receptor beta chains from one sample sequenced in a study of T cells in Graves' hyperthyroidism and ophthalmopathy. The TCR beta CDR3 regions underwent amplification using RNA transcripts as the source. The TCR CDR3 first-round RT-PCR relied on the HTBI primer set. TCRdb independently ran MiXCR on the multiplex PCR reads; one entry per CDR3 protein. The sample records 300,000 to 350,000 distinct CDR3 sequences, 20% to 25% being singletons. Sequencing was done on a sample of blood. The receptor source for this set is a woman aged 45-59 years with Graves' hyperthyroidism.

The sample holds a few counts of this clonotype. The V call is TRBV5-1, the J call TRBJ2-3; tentative D call: TRBD2 (5 bases). This CDR3 spans 14 amino acids. The V end lost 2 bases, the J end lost 5 bases, and 12 bases lay between the germline ends. CDR1 and CDR2 from the germline V gene are SGHRS and YFSETQ. CDR3 loop: CASSFSTRGDTQYF. The CDR3 DNA sequence: TGCGCCAGCAGCTTCTCAACCCGGGGAGATACGCAGTATTTT.

As regards this clonotype: A much larger clone differs by one base, so this may be a read error. The V and J genes are TRBV20-1 and TRBJ1-2; maybe TRBD1 (5 bases). Germline CDR1 DFQATT, CDR2 SNEGSKA (reference sequence). The CDR3 consists of 14 residues. The V and J ends lost 3 bases and 8 bases respectively, with 19 bases between them. CDR3 nucleotide sequence: TGCAGTGCTAGTTCGGCAACAGGTCCAGGCGGCTACACCTTC. It yields the protein CSASSATGPGGYTF.

This clonotype was observed at least ten times. This chain links TRBV11-3 with TRBJ2-1, with 7 bases lining up with TRBD1. V shed 5 bases and J 0 bases; nucleotides not matched to a gene: 10. The CDR3 runs 17 residues. CDR1 SGHNT and CDR2 YENEEA come from the germline V gene. In DNA, the CDR3 is TGTGCCAGCAGCCTAGGGGACAGCGCCAGCTCCTACAATGAGCAGTTCTTC. Translating it yields CASSLGDSASSYNEQFF.

This clonotype occurred many times. The chain couples TRBV6-1 to TRBJ2-6; 7 bases map to TRBD1. The V gene's germline CDR1 is MNHNS and CDR2 SASEGT. The J segment lost 0 bases and the V segment lost 5 bases, leaving 4 bases of the junction unmatched. The CDR3 consists of 16 residues. CDR3 coding DNA: TGTGCCAGCAGTCGGGACAGCCTCTCTGGGGCCAACGTCCTGACTTTC. Protein product: CASSRDSLSGANVLTF.

This clonotype appeared many times. The chain has TRBV7-8 and TRBJ2-5, with 14 bases aligning to TRBD2. Germline V CDR1 and CDR2: SGHVS, FQNEAQ. This CDR3 contains 19 residues. The V and J ends lost 2 bases and 2 bases, in that order; junction bases with no gene match: 10. CDR3 region: CASSLTPGLAGVEQETQYF. The CDR3 DNA is TGTGCCAGCAGCTTAACTCCGGGACTAGCGGGGGTAGAACAAGAGACCCAGTACTTC.

This clonotype was recorded at least ten times. This chain connects TRBV6-1 to TRBJ2-2, with D perhaps matching TRBD1 or TRBD2 (5 bases each). Germline values: CDR1 MNHNS, CDR2 SASEGT. CDR3 length equals 16 residues. The germline V and J ends were trimmed by 6 bases and 2 bases, with 16 bases remaining between them. The DNA of the CDR3 is TGTGCCAGCAGCCCCAAGGGGACCTCAAACACCGGGGAGCTGTTTTTT. It translates to CASSPKGTSNTGELFF.

Ten or more counts support this clonotype. This chain links TRBV5-1 with TRBJ2-7; D perhaps matches TRBD1 (6 bases). The CDR3 covers 14 residues. Trimming took 0 bases from V and 4 from J, leaving 11 bases between them. Germline values: CDR1 SGHRS, CDR2 YFSETQ. This chain's CDR3 is CASSLEDSKYEQYF. CDR3 sequence (DNA): TGCGCCAGCAGCTTGGAGGACAGCAAATACGAGCAGTACTTC.

This clonotype was observed at least ten times. J is TRBJ2-2 and V is TRBV2; TRBD1 might be the D (5 bases). CDR1 and CDR2 (germline): SNHLY, FYNNEI. This CDR3 is 15 amino acids long. Trimming left V 2 bases short and J 5 bases short, with 12 bases between. CDR3 coding DNA: TGTGCCAGCAGTGAAACACAGGTTGGAACCGGGGAGCTGTTTTTT. Protein: CASSETQVGTGELFF.

This clonotype showed up just a few times. V gene TRBV6-1 combines with J gene TRBJ1-6; TRBD1 might be the D (5 bases). In germline, CDR1 is MNHNS, CDR2 SASEGT. The V gene lost 3 bases and the J gene lost 8 bases, with 11 bases spanning the gap. CDR3 length: 14 amino acids. CDR3 sequence (DNA): TGTGCCAGCAGTGACAGGGAATTTGATTCACCCCTCCACTTT. Protein sequence: CASSDREFDSPLHF.

This clonotype was recorded many times. The J gene is TRBJ1-3, the V gene TRBV7-2; D remains ambiguous. Germline V gene lookup returns CDR1 SGHTA and CDR2 FQGNSA. V lost 1 base, J lost 4 bases, and 5 bases lay in between. This CDR3 comprises 13 residues. DNA of the CDR3: TGTGCCAGCAGCTTAGAGGACGGAAACACCATATATTTT. Its translation: CASSLEDGNTIYF.